Below, 29 T cell receptor beta chains from the same sample are listed, as sequenced in a study of blood T cell repertoires in COVID-19. Using immunoSEQ multiplex PCR, the repertoire was profiled, and TCRdb retains in-frame clones only, with some absent. Of under 350,000 clones listed, about nine tenths are singletons. Sample: PBMCs or T cells enriched from blood (not recorded which). These receptors came from a man in his thirties or forties who had recovered from COVID-19.

The CDR3 is CASDHRDRAGQAVNTEAFF. The CDR3 coding sequence is TGTGCCAGCGACCATCGAGACAGGGCGGGCCAGGCGGTGAACACTGAAGCTTTCTTT. The chain recombines TRBV19 with TRBJ1-1; TRBD1 aligns across 7 bases. The V segment lost 9 bases and the J segment 0 bases; nucleotides outside the gene matches: 22. This CDR3 spans 19 amino acids. Germline V gives CDR1 LNHDA, CDR2 SQIVND (reference sequence).

The chain is built from TRBV28 and TRBJ1-2; 12 positions match TRBD1. With 5 bases clipped from V and 5 bases from J, the junction kept 12 bases outside the gene matches. The CDR3 consists of 17 residues. Germline CDR1 MDHEN, CDR2 SYDVKM. The CDR3 bases are TGTGCCAGCAGTCCAGGGGACAGGGGGCCTTGGGCATATGGCTACACCTTC. Translating gives CASSPGDRGPWAYGYTF.

This clone is a singleton in its sample. The chain has TRBV5-1 and TRBJ2-4, with D possibly matching TRBD2 (5 bases). This CDR3 comprises 17 residues. The ends were cut back, 0 bases at V and 1 base at J, with 14 bases in the middle. Germline CDR1 reads SGHRS; CDR2 reads YFSETQ. CDR3 nucleotides: TGCGCCAGCAGCTTGGTGGGTGAGGGTTCGGCCAAAAACATTCAGTACTTC. Amino acids: CASSLVGEGSAKNIQYF.

This clone was detected a few times. The chain carries TRBV28 and TRBJ1-5, with TRBD1 matching over 8 bases. The V segment lost 5 bases and the J segment 6 bases; nucleotides outside the gene matches: 6. This CDR3 contains 14 residues. Per the germline V gene, CDR1 is MDHEN and CDR2 is SYDVKM. The CDR3 here is CASSPDRGRQPQHF. CDR3 DNA sequence: TGTGCCAGCAGTCCCGACAGGGGCCGTCAGCCCCAGCATTTT.

The chain recombines TRBV6-5 with TRBJ2-7; D possibly corresponds to TRBD1 (6 bases). Germline-derived CDR1 and CDR2 are MNHEY and SVGAGI. V was clipped by 4 bases and J by 2 bases, with 15 bases between them. The CDR3 length is 15 residues. The chain's CDR3 is CASSSWTAPAYEQYF. CDR3 bases: TGTGCCAGCAGTTCGTGGACAGCCCCCGCCTACGAGCAGTACTTC.

This chain links TRBV12-3 or TRBV12-4 with TRBJ2-1; D unclear. V was clipped by 5 bases and J by 8 bases, with 13 bases between them. There are 13 residues in the CDR3. The CDR3 DNA reads TGTGCCAGCAGTCTGAGACTGAAGTATGAGCAGTTCTTC. This sequence encodes CASSLRLKYEQFF.

The chain joins TRBV5-1 to TRBJ2-3, with D possibly matching TRBD2 (6 bases). Trimming stripped 6 bases from V and 4 bases from J, with 12 bases between. Germline-derived CDR1 and CDR2 are SGHRS and YFSETQ. This CDR3 is 13 amino acids long. CDR3 amino acids: CASNRGEPDTQYF. CDR3 coding DNA: TGCGCCAGCAATCGCGGGGAGCCAGATACGCAGTATTTT.

The chain links TRBV21-1 to TRBJ2-3; the table assigns TRBD2, which was not confirmed against the DNA. TRBV21-1 is noted as a pseudogene. CDR3 length: 16 amino acids. CDR3 loop: CASSKVLRLAADTQYF. Written as DNA, the CDR3 is TGTGCCAGCAGCAAAGTCCTGAGACTAGCGGCAGATACGCAGTATTTT.

V and J are TRBV27 and TRBJ1-2; no firm D call. With 6 bases removed from V and 4 bases from J, the gap between germline ends came to 12 bases. The CDR3 loop spans 13 amino acids. Looked up from germline, CDR1 is MNHEY and CDR2 is SMNVEV (reference sequence). The DNA of the CDR3 is TGTGCCAGCAGCCCGGGAGCCCTCTATGGCTACACCTTC. It encodes CASSPGALYGYTF.

This clone showed up just once. V is TRBV27 and J is TRBJ2-1, with a possible D match to TRBD1 (5 bases). The V gene's germline CDR1 is MNHEY and CDR2 SMNVEV (reference sequence). The CDR3 consists of 14 residues. V was cut by 2 bases and J by 6 bases, with 11 bases left in between. This CDR3 reads CASSLPDSFNEQFF. In nucleotides, the CDR3 is TGTGCCAGCAGTTTACCTGACAGTTTCAATGAGCAGTTCTTC.

This clone has a handful of counts. CDR3: CASSPGQALDNEQFF. The CDR3 bases are TGTGCCAGCAGCCCGGGACAGGCTCTGGACAATGAGCAGTTCTTC. V usage is TRBV5-4 and J usage is TRBJ2-1, with 8 bases fitting TRBD1. J was trimmed by 5 bases and V by 4 bases; bases with no gene match: 8. Germline V gives CDR1 SGHNT, CDR2 YYREEE (reference sequence). There are 15 residues in the CDR3.

This chain joins TRBV3-1 (or the pseudogene TRBV3-2) and TRBJ2-2; weak D call: TRBD2 (5 bases). The CDR3 totals 14 residues. In germline, CDR1 is LGHDT, CDR2 YNNKEL (reference sequence). Trimming removed 4 bases from V and 6 bases from J, with 12 bases in between. The CDR3 reads CASSPRSAAGELFF. The DNA of the CDR3 is TGTGCCAGCAGCCCCCGCTCAGCGGCCGGGGAGCTGTTTTTT.

This clone was picked up one time. This sequence joins TRBV18 and TRBJ2-5; D unclear. Germline V gene lookup returns CDR1 KGHSH and CDR2 LQKENI. The CDR3 contains 15 residues. Trimming cost V 0 bases and J 4 bases, with 12 bases left between them. The CDR3 sequence: CASSPPRARGETQYF. The CDR3 DNA follows: TGTGCCAGCTCACCACCGCGCGCGCGAGGAGAGACCCAGTACTTC.

The chain couples TRBV24-1 to TRBJ2-1; 9 bases are shared with TRBD2. Germline V gene data show CDR1 as KGHDR and CDR2 as SFDVKD. With 5 bases clipped from V and 4 bases from J, the junction kept 5 bases outside the gene matches. This CDR3 comprises 15 residues. In DNA form, the CDR3 reads TGTGCCACCAGTGTCAGGACTAGCGTTTACAATGAGCAGTTCTTC. It encodes CATSVRTSVYNEQFF.

The genes are TRBV13 and TRBJ1-1; D is unclear. This CDR3 region has 14 residues. V lost 4 bases to trimming and J lost 0 bases, with 9 bases between them. Germline CDR1 reads PRHDT; CDR2 reads FYEKMQ (reference sequence). CDR3 sequence (DNA): TGTGCCAGCAGCTACGGGGTCCTGAACACTGAAGCTTTCTTT. It specifies CASSYGVLNTEAFF. Filled out from reference TRBV13 and TRBJ1-1, the complete variable domain reads AAGVIQSPRHLIKEKRETATLKCYPIPRHDTVYWYQQGPGQDPQFLISFYEKMQSDKGSIPDRFSAQQFSDYHSELNMSSLELGDSALYFCASSYGVLNTEAFFGQGTRLTVV.

DNA for the CDR3: TGTGCCAGCAGCCTGGGACCCTCGGGGGTGGACAACTACGAGCAGTACTTC. This gives the protein CASSLGPSGVDNYEQYF. The rearrangement links TRBV4-2 to TRBJ2-7; tentatively, D is TRBD2 (6 bases). Deletions cut 4 bases from V and 3 bases from J, with 22 bases between. CDR1 is LGHNA, CDR2 YNFKEQ, per germline. The CDR3 is 17 residues long.

This clone was found once. The rearrangement joins TRBV7-2 to TRBJ2-7; a possible D gene is TRBD2 (6 bases). Germline loops: CDR1 SGHTA, CDR2 FQGNSA. V was clipped by 3 bases and J by 0 bases, with 12 bases between them. CDR3 length: 15 residues. The CDR3 DNA is TGTGCCAGCAGCTTCTTGGCGGGACTCTCCTACGAGCAGTACTTC. It encodes CASSFLAGLSYEQYF.

This clone was seen a few times. The rearrangement links TRBV28 to TRBJ1-1, with TRBD1 as a possible D gene (6 bases). The CDR3 contains 16 residues. CDR1 is MDHEN and CDR2 is SYDVKM in the germline V gene. V was clipped by 6 bases and J by 4 bases, with 21 bases between them. The CDR3 nucleotides are TGTGCCAGCAGACCCTCATACAGGGTAGAGGGCACTGAAGCTTTCTTT. This sequence encodes CASRPSYRVEGTEAFF.

The chain joins TRBV28 to TRBJ1-1, with 9 bases fitting TRBD1. The CDR3 runs to 16 residues. CDR1 is MDHEN, CDR2 SYDVKM, per germline. V lost 5 bases to trimming and J lost 1 base; unmatched junction nucleotides: 8. Here the CDR3 reads CASSQDRGGKNTEAFF. For the CDR3, the DNA is TGTGCCAGCAGTCAAGACAGGGGGGGAAAGAACACTGAAGCTTTCTTT. The variable domain in full, with the rest retrieved from reference TRBV28 and TRBJ1-1, is DVKVTQSSRYLVKRTGEKVFLECVQDMDHENMFWYRQDPGLGLRLIYFSYDVKMKEKGDIPEGYSVSREKKERFSLILESASTNQTSMYLCASSQDRGGKNTEAFFGQGTRLTVV.

The J gene is TRBJ2-2, the V gene TRBV6-5, with a possible D match to TRBD2 (6 bases). V lost 4 bases, J lost 4 bases, and 16 bases lay in between. This CDR3 has 16 amino acids. The germline gives CDR1 MNHEY, CDR2 SVGAGI. CDR3 sequence reads: CASSFRSGAATGELFF. The CDR3 DNA is TGTGCCAGCAGTTTTAGGTCGGGAGCTGCCACCGGGGAGCTGTTTTTT.

This chain uses TRBV20-1 with TRBJ1-5, with 7 bases identical to TRBD1. The CDR3 totals 17 residues. Trimming removed 3 bases from V and 3 bases from J; junction bases left unmatched: 14. Germline V gene lookup returns CDR1 DFQATT and CDR2 SNEGSKA (reference sequence). The CDR3 coding sequence is TGCAGTGCTAGTCTACGGGGACAGCGGATGAACAATCAGCCCCAGCATTTT. Its translation is CSASLRGQRMNNQPQHF.

This clone was counted between two and nine times. This chain uses TRBV5-5 with TRBJ1-2; perhaps TRBD1 as D (6 bases). V lost 7 bases and J 6 bases, leaving 22 bases between the germline ends. The germline V gene has CDR1 SGHKS and CDR2 YYEKEE (reference sequence). CDR3 length equals 15 residues. The CDR3 coding sequence is TGTGCCAGCTCTCTCATGGACGTGCAGGGGCATGGCTACACCTTC. It specifies CASSLMDVQGHGYTF.

This clone was seen only a few times. The chain uses TRBV27 and TRBJ1-6, with 9 bases that match TRBD1. The length of the CDR3 is 17 residues. CDR1 MNHEY and CDR2 SMNVEV come from the germline V gene (reference sequence). V lost 5 bases to trimming and J lost 5 bases; unmatched junction nucleotides: 10. Written as DNA, the CDR3 is TGTGCCAGCAGTCACGAGACAGGGGGAGTTAATAATTCACCCCTCCACTTT. Its protein is CASSHETGGVNNSPLHF.

The chain joins TRBV24-1 to TRBJ1-4, with D possibly matching TRBD1 (6 bases). The CDR3 is 13 amino acids. The V end was cut by 3 bases, the J end by 8 bases, with 9 bases between. CDR1 is KGHDR, CDR2 SFDVKD, per germline. CDR3 residues: CATSDQRGEKLFF. CDR3 nucleotides: TGTGCCACCAGTGATCAAAGGGGGGAAAAACTGTTTTTT.

This chain joins TRBV10-3 and TRBJ1-1; perhaps TRBD1 as D (6 bases). The CDR3 is 15 amino acids. CDR1 is ENHRY, CDR2 SYGVKD, per germline. Between the trimmed V and J ends, which lost 6 bases and 2 bases, there was a span of 16 bases. The CDR3 sequence: CAIRFGGGINTEAFF. The CDR3 coding sequence is TGTGCCATCAGGTTTGGGGGGGGCATTAACACTGAAGCTTTCTTT.

V is TRBV3-1 (or the pseudogene TRBV3-2) and J is TRBJ2-2, with 8 bases aligning to TRBD1. Trimming at V came to 1 base and at J to 1 base, leaving 8 bases not matched to a gene. This CDR3 is 18 amino acids long. Per germline, CDR1 LGHDT and CDR2 YNNKEL (reference sequence). The CDR3 DNA sequence: TGTGCCAGCAGCCAAGCCGGGTGGGGGACAGGGAACACCGGGGAGCTGTTTTTT. Translating it yields CASSQAGWGTGNTGELFF.

V gene TRBV6-5 combines with J gene TRBJ1-2; 7 bases line up with TRBD1. Germline loops: CDR1 MNHEY, CDR2 SVGAGI. This CDR3 is built from 14 residues. Trimming took 5 bases from V and 8 from J; bases not matched to a gene: 11. The CDR3 sequence is CASSNPGQVEGYTF. The CDR3 DNA reads as TGTGCCAGCAGTAACCCCGGACAGGTTGAAGGCTACACCTTC.

The rearrangement joins TRBV7-2 to TRBJ1-2; D is perhaps TRBD1 (6 bases). V dropped 2 bases and J dropped 5 bases, with 18 bases sitting between them. Germline V CDR1 and CDR2: SGHTA, FQGNSA. The CDR3 is made up of 16 amino acids. In DNA form, the CDR3 reads TGTGCCAGCAGCTTAATCTTGGGGGGGGCAAAATATGGCTACACCTTC. Translation gives CASSLILGGAKYGYTF. The full variable domain, its missing parts supplied by reference TRBV7-2 and TRBJ1-2, is GAGVSQSPSNKVTEKGKDVELRCDPISGHTALYWYRQSLGQGLEFLIYFQGNSAPDKSGLPSDRFSAERTGGSVSTLTIQRTQQEDSAVYLCASSLILGGAKYGYTFGSGTRLTVV.

V gene TRBV7-9 combines with J gene TRBJ1-2, with 8 bases matching TRBD1. Germline V gene sequence: CDR1 SEHNR, CDR2 FQNEAQ (reference sequence). V trimming: 8 bases; J trimming: 7 bases; junction bases outside the gene matches: 21. There are 17 residues in the CDR3. CDR3 residues: CASSPLSGGQFLVGYTF. In DNA, the CDR3 is TGTGCCAGCTCCCCGCTTTCAGGGGGCCAGTTTTTGGTTGGCTACACCTTC.